This T cell receptor beta chain was captured by sequencing in a study of blood T cell repertoires in COVID-19. Study-level information: Spain, Italy and the United States supplied samples that represented acute and convalescent COVID-19. The analysed material was cDNA or gDNA that came from T cells, B-cell-depleted T cells, or PBMCs.

Sequencing was performed with immunoSEQ multiplex PCR; in TCRdb, only in-frame clones are kept and a portion is missing. The sample contains 170,000 or so clones, 80% of which appear only once. Germline V gives CDR1 MNHNS, CDR2 SASEGT. This CDR3 comprises 14 residues. The germline V and J ends were trimmed by 1 base and 2 bases, with 7 bases remaining between them. The chain carries TRBV6-1 and TRBJ2-3, with TRBD2 as a possible D gene (6 bases). The TCR comes from a man aged 70 or older with active or convalescent COVID-19. The sequencing input was peripheral blood. Here the CDR3 DNA reads TGTGCCAGCAGTGAAGGCGGGACCACAGATACGCAGTATTTT. Protein: CASSEGGTTDTQYF.